This TCR beta chain stems from a study of radiotherapy plus CTLA-4 blockade in lung cancer. Trimming stripped 1 base from V and 2 bases from J, with 13 bases between. The CDR3 is made up of 17 amino acids. Alongside CTLA-4 blockade with ipilimumab, patients with chemo-refractory metastatic non-small-cell lung cancer received focal radiation. As for this clone: Its specificity is not known.

Profiling relied on immunoSEQ multiplex PCR, and the TCRdb table lists in-frame clones only, not all of them. This sample has 81,000 or so clones, with about 83% found just once. Points from the study as a whole: After radiotherapy and ipilimumab, tumor-derived clones expanded in peripheral blood. It was early blood T cell clone dynamics, with interferon-beta, that reportedly best predicted response.

The TCR originated in a human donor with non-small cell lung cancer that progressed on radiotherapy plus ipilimumab. The chain combines TRBV5-3 with TRBJ2-6; D ambiguous. TRBV5-3 is flagged as an ORF with uncertain function. The sample consisted of peripheral blood, taken from a patient treated with radiotherapy plus ipilimumab. CDR3 DNA sequence: TGTGCCAGAAGCTTGTGCGTAATTGGGGCTGGGGCCAACGTCCTGACTTTC. It specifies CARSLCVIGAGANVLTF.